Following are 17 T cell receptor beta chains from one sample sequenced in a study of tumor-infiltrating lymphocytes in primary liver carcinoma. Unsorted whole blood supplied the blood RNA, and germline DNA was isolated too. Synthesis of TCR beta cDNA was carried out from 450 to 650 ng total RNA with a constant-region primer. Generation of the TCR beta libraries relied on three nested multiplex PCR rounds using slightly modified ARM-PCR. In the first two PCR rounds, TRBV1-TRBV30 forward primers were paired with a C-beta reverse primer, and each round lasted about 10 cycles. TCRdb reanalysed the multiplex PCR reads using MiXCR and keeps one entry per CDR3 protein. This sample yields approximately 330,000 distinct CDR3 sequences, of which approximately 64% are seen a single time; about 6.5% belongs to the top ten. Source material: peripheral blood. These receptors were taken from a middle-aged man with primary liver carcinoma and hepatitis B virus infection.

Notes on this clonotype: Given the absence of the conserved phenylalanine or tryptophan at the CDR3 end, a read error is likely. The DNA is omitted, as the CDR3 cannot be located on it reliably, and the CDR3 follows TCRdb's listing. V is TRBV6-6 and J is TRBJ2-1; no DNA check was done on the table's D call, TRBD2. The V gene's germline CDR1 is MNHNY and CDR2 SVGAGI (reference sequence). The CDR3 numbers 13 amino acids, ends counted. CDR3 loop: CASSKGGAGEHFL.

This clonotype occurred many times. The CDR3: CATALNPSGGRNEQYF. CDR3 sequence (DNA): TGTGCCACCGCTCTGAATCCTTCGGGGGGCAGGAACGAGCAGTACTTC. The chain is built from TRBV6-5 and TRBJ2-7; weak D call: TRBD2 (7 bases). V lost 10 bases and J 5 bases, leaving 27 bases between the germline ends. The CDR3 contains 16 residues. CDR1 is MNHEY and CDR2 is SVGAGI in the germline V gene.

This clonotype was detected once. This is likely a read error, given that the CDR3 carries no conserved phenylalanine or tryptophan at its end. The rearrangement joins TRBV13 to TRBJ1-2; 7 nucleotides agree with TRBD1. The CDR3 totals 13 residues. Germline trimming cut 1 base from V and 6 bases from J; bases unmatched to any gene: 2. Germline CDR1 is PRHDT and CDR2 is FYEKMQ (reference sequence). The DNA for the CDR3 is TGTGCCAGCAGCTTAGACAGGGGTAATGGCTACACCATC. This codes for CASSLDRGNGYTI.

This chain connects TRBV7-9 to TRBJ2-7, with 7 bases aligning to TRBD2. Germline trimming cut 9 bases from V and 5 bases from J; bases unmatched to any gene: 13. The CDR3 is 14 amino acids. Germline V gene lookup returns CDR1 SEHNR and CDR2 FQNEAQ (reference sequence). As DNA, the CDR3 is TGTGCCAGTAGCCAGAGCGGGAAATCCCACGAGCAGTACTTC. Amino acids: CASSQSGKSHEQYF.

As to this clonotype: As the CDR3 is not closed by the conserved phenylalanine or tryptophan, this likely results from a read error. The J gene is TRBJ2-7, the V gene TRBV28, with unresolved D. Per the germline V gene, CDR1 is MDHEN and CDR2 is SYDVKM. This CDR3 comprises 14 residues. Trimming removed 7 bases at V and 3 bases at J, with 16 bases between. Here the CDR3 reads CASKLDPIRYEQYI. The CDR3 DNA reads as TGTGCCAGCAAACTTGATCCTATTCGCTACGAGCAGTACATC.

To note about this clonotype: This may arise from a read error, as a much more abundant clone is one base away. The chain employs TRBV10-3 and TRBJ2-7, with D hard to call. The CDR3 extends over 15 amino acids. CDR1 is ENHRY, CDR2 SYGVKD, per germline. Trimming stripped 2 bases from V and 0 bases from J, with 11 bases between. CDR3 region: CAISEAQAISYEQYF. Written as DNA, the CDR3 is TGTGCCATCAGTGAGGCGCAGGCGATCTCCTACGAGCAGTACTTC.

V gene TRBV28 combines with J gene TRBJ2-4; TRBD1 or TRBD2 may be the D gene (5 bases each). This CDR3 comprises 14 residues. Between the trimmed V and J ends, which lost 4 bases and 8 bases, there was a span of 15 bases. Germline CDR1 is MDHEN and CDR2 is SYDVKM. CDR3 nucleotides: TGTGCCAGCAGTTCCCAATCATTGGGGGACATTCAGTACTTC. Protein sequence: CASSSQSLGDIQYF.

This clonotype is termed medium-sized. This chain links TRBV11-2 with TRBJ1-2; D gene uncertain. Looked up from germline, CDR1 is SGHAT and CDR2 is FQNNGV. V lost 1 base, J lost 0 bases, and 3 bases lay in between. CDR3 size: 13 residues. CDR3 sequence reads: CASSLGANYGYTF. Here the CDR3 DNA reads TGTGCCAGCAGCTTAGGAGCTAACTATGGCTACACCTTC.

Note on this clonotype: The junction departs from germline at one end; a sequencing error may be responsible. V is TRBV11-2 and J is TRBJ2-3; TRBD1 matches at 9 bases. The CDR3 spans 13 residues. Looked up from germline, CDR1 is SGHAT and CDR2 is FQNNGV. CDR3 nucleotide sequence: TGTGCCAGCAGCATGATGGTGGGACAGGGACATCTCTTT. Translated, it gives CASSMMVGQGHLF.

V usage is TRBV11-2 and J usage is TRBJ2-1; 8 positions match TRBD2. The CDR3 covers 14 residues. J gave up 6 bases and V 2 bases, and 3 bases lay outside the gene matches. Germline values: CDR1 SGHAT, CDR2 FQNNGV. The CDR3 nucleotides are TGTGCCAGCAGCTTAAGCGGGAGCGGCAATGAGCAGTTCTTC. Its protein is CASSLSGSGNEQFF.

This chain links TRBV5-4 with TRBJ2-5; D is ambiguous. Germline values: CDR1 SGHNT, CDR2 YYREEE (reference sequence). CDR3 length: 14 residues. Between the trimmed V and J ends, which lost 4 bases and 0 bases, there was a span of 10 bases. CDR3 nucleotide sequence: TGTGCCAGCAGCGCCGGACGGTACCAAGAGACCCAGTACTTC. The encoded protein is CASSAGRYQETQYF.

The V call is TRBV14, the J call TRBJ2-3; possible D gene TRBD1, 6 bases. Per the germline V gene, CDR1 is SGHDN and CDR2 is FVKESK. The ends were cut back, 0 bases at V and 3 bases at J, with 10 bases in the middle. The CDR3 length is 15 residues. The CDR3 sequence: CASSQDQGFTDTQYF. The CDR3 DNA reads as TGTGCCAGCAGCCAAGATCAGGGGTTTACAGATACGCAGTATTTT.

Note on this clonotype: The germline gene is not matched at one end of the junction; a read error may be the cause. This chain connects TRBV4-2 to TRBJ1-4; D uncertain. The CDR3 extends over 11 amino acids. The V gene's germline CDR1 is LGHNA and CDR2 YNFKEQ. The CDR3 reads CASSPGGLLFF. The DNA of the CDR3 is TGCGCCAGCAGTCCCGGCGGACTACTGTTTTTT.

Points on this clonotype: The germline gene is not matched at one end of the junction; a read error may be the cause. The chain joins TRBV11-2 to TRBJ2-1; TRBD2 matches at 7 bases. Germline V lookup: CDR1 SGHAT, CDR2 FQNNGV. The CDR3 contains 13 residues. CDR3 sequence: CTSGLVVWTRQFF. DNA for the CDR3: TGTACCAGCGGCTTAGTGGTTTGGACTAGACAGTTCTTC.

This clonotype occurred a few times. This chain links TRBV5-5 with TRBJ2-7; TRBD1 matches at 8 bases. The CDR3 totals 19 residues. V shed 1 base, J shed 4 bases, and the junction held 19 bases outside the gene matches. The germline CDR1 and CDR2 sequences are SGHKS and YYEKEE (reference sequence). The CDR3 reads CASSLKARQGALGTYEQYF. The CDR3, as DNA: TGTGCCAGCAGCTTGAAAGCTCGGCAGGGGGCTTTGGGAACTTACGAGCAGTACTTC.

Points on this clonotype: The CDR3 carries no conserved terminal phenylalanine or tryptophan, so it likely arises from a read error. V usage is TRBV28 and J usage is TRBJ2-7; D is unresolved. Germline CDR1 is MDHEN and CDR2 is SYDVKM. The CDR3 loop spans 14 amino acids. V lost 2 bases to trimming and J lost 0 bases, with 8 bases between them. CDR3 nucleotides: TGTGCCAGCAGTTTAAACCAGTTCTCCTACGAGCAGTACTAC. Its translation: CASSLNQFSYEQYY.

V and J are TRBV10-3 and TRBJ1-2; 8 nucleotides match TRBD1. The CDR3 sequence is 15 residues long. With 10 bases clipped from V and 4 bases from J, the junction kept 14 bases outside the gene matches. In germline, CDR1 is ENHRY, CDR2 SYGVKD. Here the CDR3 reads CATVPRQGIVYGYTF. CDR3 nucleotide sequence: TGTGCCACCGTACCAAGACAGGGGATTGTCTATGGCTACACCTTC.